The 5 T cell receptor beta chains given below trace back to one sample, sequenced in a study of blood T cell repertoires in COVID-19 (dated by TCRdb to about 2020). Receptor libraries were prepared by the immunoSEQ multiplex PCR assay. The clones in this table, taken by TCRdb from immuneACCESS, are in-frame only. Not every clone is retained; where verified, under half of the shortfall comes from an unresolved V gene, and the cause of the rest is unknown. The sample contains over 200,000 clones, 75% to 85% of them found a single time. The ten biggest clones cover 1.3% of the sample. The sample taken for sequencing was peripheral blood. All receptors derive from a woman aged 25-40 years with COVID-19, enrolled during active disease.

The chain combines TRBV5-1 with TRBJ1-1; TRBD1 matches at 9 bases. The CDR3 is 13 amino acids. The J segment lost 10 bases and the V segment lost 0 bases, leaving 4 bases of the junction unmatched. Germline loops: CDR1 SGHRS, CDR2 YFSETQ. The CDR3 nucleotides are TGCGCCAGCAGCTTGGGCTCGGACAGGGGAGCTTTCTTT. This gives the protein CASSLGSDRGAFF.

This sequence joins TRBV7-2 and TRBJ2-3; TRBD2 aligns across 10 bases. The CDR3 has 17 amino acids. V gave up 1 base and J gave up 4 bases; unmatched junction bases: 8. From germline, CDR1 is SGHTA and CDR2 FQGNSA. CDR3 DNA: TGTGCCAGCAGCTTAGAACTAGCGGGAAGTGTTTCAGATACGCAGTATTTT. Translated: CASSLELAGSVSDTQYF.

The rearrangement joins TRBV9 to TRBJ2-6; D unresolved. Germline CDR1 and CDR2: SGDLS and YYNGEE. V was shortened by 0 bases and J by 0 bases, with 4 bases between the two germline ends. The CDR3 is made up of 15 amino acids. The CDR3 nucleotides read TGTGCCAGCAGCGTAGCGTCCTCTGGGGCCAACGTCCTGACTTTC. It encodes CASSVASSGANVLTF.

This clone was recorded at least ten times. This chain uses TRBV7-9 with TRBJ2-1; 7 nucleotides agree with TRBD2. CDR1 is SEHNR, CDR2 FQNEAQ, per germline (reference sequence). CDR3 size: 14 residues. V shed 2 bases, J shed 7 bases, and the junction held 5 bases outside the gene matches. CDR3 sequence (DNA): TGTGCCAGCAGCTTAAGACTAGCAGAAAATGAGCAGTTCTTC. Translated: CASSLRLAENEQFF.

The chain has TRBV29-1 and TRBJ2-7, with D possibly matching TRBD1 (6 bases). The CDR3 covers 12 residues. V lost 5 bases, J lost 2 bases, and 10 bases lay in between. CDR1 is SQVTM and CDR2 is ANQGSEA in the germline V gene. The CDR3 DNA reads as TGCAGCGTTTTGACAGGTACCTACGAGCAGTACTTC. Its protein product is CSVLTGTYEQYF.